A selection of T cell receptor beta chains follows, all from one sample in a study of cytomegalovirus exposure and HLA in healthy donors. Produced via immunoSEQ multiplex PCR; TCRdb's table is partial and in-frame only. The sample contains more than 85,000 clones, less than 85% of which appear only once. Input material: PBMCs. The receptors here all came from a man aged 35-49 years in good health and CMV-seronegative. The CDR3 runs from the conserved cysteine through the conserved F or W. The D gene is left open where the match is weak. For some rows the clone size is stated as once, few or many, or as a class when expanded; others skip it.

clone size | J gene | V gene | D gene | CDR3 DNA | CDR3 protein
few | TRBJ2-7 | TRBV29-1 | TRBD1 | TGCAGCGTGGGCAGGGACAGGGGTTCCTACGAGCAGTACTTC | CSVGRDRGSYEQYF
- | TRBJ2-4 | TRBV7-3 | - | TGTGCCAGCAGCCCAAACCGACCCAGGGAAAGGAGAAACATTCAGTACTTC | CASSPNRPRERRNIQYF
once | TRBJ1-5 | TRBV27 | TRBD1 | TGTGCCAGCAGTCGACCCCAGGCGGGACAGGGGGCTGAGAGCAATCAGCCCCAGCATTTT | CASSRPQAGQGAESNQPQHF
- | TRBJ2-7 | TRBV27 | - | TGTGCCAGCAGCCGGAGGAACGAGCAGTACTTC | CASSRRNEQYF
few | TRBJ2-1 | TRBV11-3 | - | TGTGCCAGCAGCTTAGGGGGCAGGACTGAGCAGTTCTTC | CASSLGGRTEQFF
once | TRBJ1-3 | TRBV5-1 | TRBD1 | TGCGCCAGCAGCTTTATGACAGGGACGGGAAACACCATATATTTT | CASSFMTGTGNTIYF
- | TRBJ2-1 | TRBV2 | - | TGTGCCAGTCGTGTCGGCGGATCCTACAATGAGCAGTTCTTC | CASRVGGSYNEQFF
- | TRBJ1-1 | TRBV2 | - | TGTGCCAGTCGACAGGCGAACACTGAAGCTTTCTTT | CASRQANTEAFF
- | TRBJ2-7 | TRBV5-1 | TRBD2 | TGCGCCAGCAGCTTCGGACTAGCGGGGTCCATTCCCTACGAGCAGTACTTC | CASSFGLAGSIPYEQYF
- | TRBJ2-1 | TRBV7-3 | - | TGTGCCAGCAGCTTAGCCCTCGGGGTTCGGGAGCAGTTCTTC | CASSLALGVREQFF
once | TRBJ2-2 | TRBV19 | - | TGTGCCAGTAGTATACTCCAGGGGACCTTCAACACCGGGGAGCTGTTTTTT | CASSILQGTFNTGELFF
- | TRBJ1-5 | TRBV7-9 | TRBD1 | TGTGCCAGCAGCTTGGGGCGGGGACAGAATCACAATCAGCCCCAGCATTTT | CASSLGRGQNHNQPQHF
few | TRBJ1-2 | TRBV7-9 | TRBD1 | TGTGCCAGCCAAGGGGCAGGGGGCGATAACTATGGCTACACCTTC | CASQGAGGDNYGYTF
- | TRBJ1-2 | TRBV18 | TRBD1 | TGTGCCAGCTCACCCGGCGGACAGGGGGCAGATTATGGCTACACCTTC | CASSPGGQGADYGYTF
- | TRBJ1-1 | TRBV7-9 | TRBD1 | TGTTCCAGCACCCAGGGGGCTGGTGCTTTCTTT | CSSTQGAGAFF
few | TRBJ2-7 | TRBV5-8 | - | TGTGCCAGCAGCTCGGGTCGGGGGTACTCCTACGAGCAGTACTTC | CASSSGRGYSYEQYF
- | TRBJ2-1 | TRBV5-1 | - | TGCGCCAGCAGCTTGGGACAGGGAGGCTACAATGAGCAGTTCTTC | CASSLGQGGYNEQFF
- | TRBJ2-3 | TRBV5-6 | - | TGTGCCAGCAGCCAGGGGCAGGGGCTACCACTTAGCACAGATACGCAGTATTTT | CASSQGQGLPLSTDTQYF
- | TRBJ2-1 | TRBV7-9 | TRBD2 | TGTGCCAGCAGCGGGGGGGATTTCTACAATGAGCAGTTCTTC | CASSGGDFYNEQFF
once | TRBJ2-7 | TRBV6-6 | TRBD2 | TGTGCCAGCAGCCCCGGGCTAGCGGGGCGATCCTACGAGCAGTACTTC | CASSPGLAGRSYEQYF
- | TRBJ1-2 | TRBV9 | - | TGTGCCAGCAGCGGTGTTAGGAGACAGGCTAACTATGGCTACACCTTC | CASSGVRRQANYGYTF
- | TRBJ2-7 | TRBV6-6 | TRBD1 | TGTGCCAGCAGTTACTCGGCTGGGACAGGGGGATTTCGGTACTTC | CASSYSAGTGGFRYF
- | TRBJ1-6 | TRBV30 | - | TGTGCCTGGAGAACAGGGACGTCGAATTCACCCCTCCACTTT | CAWRTGTSNSPLHF
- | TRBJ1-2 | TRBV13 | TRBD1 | TGTGCCAGCAGCTTAGGATCCGGGACAGGGGGAATCTATGGCTACACCTTC | CASSLGSGTGGIYGYTF
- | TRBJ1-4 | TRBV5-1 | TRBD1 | TGCGCCAGCAGCTTGGCCGTGGGACAGGTCGGAAATGAAAAACTGTTTTTT | CASSLAVGQVGNEKLFF
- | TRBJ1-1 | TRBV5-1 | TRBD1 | TGCGCCAGCAGCAGCTTGACAGGGAGGAACACTGAAGCTTTCTTT | CASSSLTGRNTEAFF
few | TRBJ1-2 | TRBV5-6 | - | TGTGCCAGCAGCTTGGAGCCCAACTATGGCTACACCTTC | CASSLEPNYGYTF
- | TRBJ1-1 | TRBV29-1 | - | TGCAGCGTGTGTAGGGAGTCGACCGGAGAAGCTTTCTTT | CSVCRESTGEAFF
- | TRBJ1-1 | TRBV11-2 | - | TGTGCCAGCAGCCTTATAGAGTACACTGAAGCTTTCTTT | CASSLIEYTEAFF
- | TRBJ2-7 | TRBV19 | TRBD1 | TGTGCCAGTAGTAGACAGGGGCTCTCCTACGAGCAGTACTTC | CASSRQGLSYEQYF
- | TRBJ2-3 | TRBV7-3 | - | TGTGCCAGCAGCCTAACTAGTAGGGGCGCAGATACGCAGTATTTT | CASSLTSRGADTQYF
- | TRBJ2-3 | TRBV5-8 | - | TGTGCCAGCAGCCCGCCGTGGGGGCGCTCAGATACGCAGTATTTT | CASSPPWGRSDTQYF
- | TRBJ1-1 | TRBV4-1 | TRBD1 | TGCGCCAGCAGCTCATACGACAGGGGTGGATACAAAGCTTTCTTT | CASSSYDRGGYKAFF
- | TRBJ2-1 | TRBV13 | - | TGTGCCAGCAGCTTTGGGGACTTACGAAACAATGAGCAGTTCTTC | CASSFGDLRNNEQFF
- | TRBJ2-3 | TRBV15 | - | TGTGCCACCAGCAACAGGGACACAGATACGCAGTATTTT | CATSNRDTDTQYF
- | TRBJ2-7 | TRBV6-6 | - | TGTGCCAGCACGGACTCGAACTACGAGCAGTACTTC | CASTDSNYEQYF
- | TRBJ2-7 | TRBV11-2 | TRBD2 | TGTGCCAGCAGCTCTATTACACTAGCGGGGCTTGACGAGCAGTACTTC | CASSSITLAGLDEQYF
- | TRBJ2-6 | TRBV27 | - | TGTGCCAGCAGTTTCCAGGGGGGCTCTGGGGCCAACGTCCTGACTTTC | CASSFQGGSGANVLTF
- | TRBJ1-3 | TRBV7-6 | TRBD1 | TGTGCCAGCAGCTTCCGACAGGGGGCTGGTGGAAACACCATATATTTT | CASSFRQGAGGNTIYF
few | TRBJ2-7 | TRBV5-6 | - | TGTGCCAGCAGCTTGCCGGGGGAAGGGTACGAGCAGTACTTC | CASSLPGEGYEQYF
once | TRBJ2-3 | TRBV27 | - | TGTGCCAGCAGTTTTTGGGCCCGCCCGGATACGCAGTATTTT | CASSFWARPDTQYF
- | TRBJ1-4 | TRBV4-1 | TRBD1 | TGCGCCAGCAGCCAAGAGCCGGGACAGGGGAATGAAAAACTGTTTTTT | CASSQEPGQGNEKLFF